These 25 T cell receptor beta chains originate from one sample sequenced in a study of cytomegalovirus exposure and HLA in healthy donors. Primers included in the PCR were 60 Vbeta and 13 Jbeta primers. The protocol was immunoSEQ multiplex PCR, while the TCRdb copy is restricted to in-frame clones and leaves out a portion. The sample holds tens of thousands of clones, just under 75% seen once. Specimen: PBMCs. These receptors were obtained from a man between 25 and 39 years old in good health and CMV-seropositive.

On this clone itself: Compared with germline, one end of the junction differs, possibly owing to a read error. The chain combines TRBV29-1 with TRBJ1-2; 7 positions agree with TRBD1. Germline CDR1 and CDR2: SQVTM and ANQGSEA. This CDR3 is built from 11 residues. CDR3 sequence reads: CSVGTGYGYAF. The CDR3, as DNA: TGCAGCGTTGGGACAGGTTATGGCTACGCCTTC.

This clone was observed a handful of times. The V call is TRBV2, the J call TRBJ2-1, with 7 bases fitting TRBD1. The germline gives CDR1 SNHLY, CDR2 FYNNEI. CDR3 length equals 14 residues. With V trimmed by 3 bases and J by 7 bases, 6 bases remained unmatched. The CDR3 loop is CASSERTGLNEQFF. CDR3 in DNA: TGTGCCAGCAGTGAGAGGACAGGTCTGAATGAGCAGTTCTTC.

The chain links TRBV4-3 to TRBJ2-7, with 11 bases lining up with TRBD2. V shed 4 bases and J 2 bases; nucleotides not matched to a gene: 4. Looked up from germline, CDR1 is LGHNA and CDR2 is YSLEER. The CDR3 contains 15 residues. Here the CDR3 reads CASSLMTSGAYEQYF. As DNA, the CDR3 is TGCGCCAGCAGCCTCATGACTAGCGGGGCCTACGAGCAGTACTTC.

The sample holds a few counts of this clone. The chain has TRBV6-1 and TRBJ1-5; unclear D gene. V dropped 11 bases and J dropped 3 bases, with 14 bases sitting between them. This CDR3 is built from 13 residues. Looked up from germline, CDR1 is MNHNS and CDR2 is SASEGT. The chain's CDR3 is CAARYGLNQPQHF. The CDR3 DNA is TGTGCCGCCCGGTACGGACTCAATCAGCCCCAGCATTTT.

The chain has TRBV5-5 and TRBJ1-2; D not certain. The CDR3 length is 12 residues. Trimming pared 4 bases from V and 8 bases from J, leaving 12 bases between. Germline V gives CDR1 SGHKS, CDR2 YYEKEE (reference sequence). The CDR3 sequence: CASSLGRSGYTF. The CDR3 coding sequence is TGTGCCAGCAGCCTGGGTAGGAGCGGCTACACCTTC. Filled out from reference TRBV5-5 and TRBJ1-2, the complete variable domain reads DAGVTQSPTHLIKTRGQQVTLRCSPISGHKSVSWYQQVLGQGPQFIFQYYEKEERGRGNFPDRFSARQFPNYSSELNVNALLLGDSALYLCASSLGRSGYTFGSGTRLTVV.

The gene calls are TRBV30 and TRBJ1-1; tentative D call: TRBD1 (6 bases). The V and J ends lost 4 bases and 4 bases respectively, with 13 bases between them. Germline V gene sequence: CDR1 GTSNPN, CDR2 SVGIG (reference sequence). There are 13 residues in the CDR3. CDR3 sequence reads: CAWKRTALTEAFF. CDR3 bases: TGTGCCTGGAAGAGGACAGCCCTCACTGAAGCTTTCTTT.

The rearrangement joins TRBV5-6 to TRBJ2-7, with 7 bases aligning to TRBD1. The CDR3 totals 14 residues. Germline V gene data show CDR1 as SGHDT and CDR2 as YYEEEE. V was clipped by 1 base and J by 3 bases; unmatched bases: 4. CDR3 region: CASSLSTGNYEQYF. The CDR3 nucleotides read TGTGCCAGCAGCTTGTCGACAGGGAACTACGAGCAGTACTTC.

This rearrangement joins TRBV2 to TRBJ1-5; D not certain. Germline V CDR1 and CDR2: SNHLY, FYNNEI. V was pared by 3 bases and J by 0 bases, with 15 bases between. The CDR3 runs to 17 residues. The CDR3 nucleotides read TGTGCCAGCAGTGATGGGCAGTTCCTCTATAGCAATCAGCCCCAGCATTTT. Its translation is CASSDGQFLYSNQPQHF.

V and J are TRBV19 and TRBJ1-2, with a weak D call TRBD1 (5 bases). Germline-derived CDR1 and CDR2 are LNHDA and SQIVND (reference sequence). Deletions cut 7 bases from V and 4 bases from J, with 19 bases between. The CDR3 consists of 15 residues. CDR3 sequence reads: CASTEYQGAGYGYTF. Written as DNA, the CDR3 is TGTGCCAGTACCGAATATCAGGGAGCGGGCTATGGCTACACCTTC.

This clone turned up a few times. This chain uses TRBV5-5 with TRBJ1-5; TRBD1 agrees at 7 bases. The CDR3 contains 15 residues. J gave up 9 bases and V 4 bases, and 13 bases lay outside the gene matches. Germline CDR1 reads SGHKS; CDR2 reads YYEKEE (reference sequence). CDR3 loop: CASSALGTASRPQHF. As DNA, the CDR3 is TGTGCCAGCAGCGCCCTCGGGACAGCATCTCGGCCCCAGCATTTT.

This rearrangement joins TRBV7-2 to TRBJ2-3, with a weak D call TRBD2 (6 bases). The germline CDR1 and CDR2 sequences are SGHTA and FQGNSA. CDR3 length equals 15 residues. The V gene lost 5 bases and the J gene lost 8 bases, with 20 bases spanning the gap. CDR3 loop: CASSLTRDSDGTQYF. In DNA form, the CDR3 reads TGTGCCAGCAGCCTTACCCGGGACTCCGACGGTACGCAGTATTTT.

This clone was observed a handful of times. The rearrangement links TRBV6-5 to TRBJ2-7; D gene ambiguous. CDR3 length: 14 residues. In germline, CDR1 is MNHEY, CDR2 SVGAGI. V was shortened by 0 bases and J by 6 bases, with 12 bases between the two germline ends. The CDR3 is CASSYSRRQSEQYF. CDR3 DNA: TGTGCCAGCAGTTACTCCCGAAGACAAAGCGAGCAGTACTTC.

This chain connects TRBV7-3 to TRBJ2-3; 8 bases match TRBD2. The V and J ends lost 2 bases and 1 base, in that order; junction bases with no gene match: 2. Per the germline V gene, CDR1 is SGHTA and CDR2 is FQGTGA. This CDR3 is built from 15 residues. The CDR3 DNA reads TGTGCCAGCAGCTTAGATAGCGGGGGCACAGATACGCAGTATTTT. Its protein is CASSLDSGGTDTQYF.

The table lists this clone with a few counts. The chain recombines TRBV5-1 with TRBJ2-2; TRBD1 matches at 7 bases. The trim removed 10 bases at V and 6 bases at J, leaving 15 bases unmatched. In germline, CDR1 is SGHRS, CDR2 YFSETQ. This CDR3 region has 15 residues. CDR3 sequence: CAGSQGQGFAGELFF. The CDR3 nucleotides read TGCGCCGGCTCACAGGGGCAGGGTTTCGCCGGGGAGCTGTTTTTT.

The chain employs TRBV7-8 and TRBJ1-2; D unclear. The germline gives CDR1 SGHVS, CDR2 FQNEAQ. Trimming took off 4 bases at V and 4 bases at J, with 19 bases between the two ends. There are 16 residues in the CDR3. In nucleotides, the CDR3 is TGTGCCAGCAGCTCCTTAGGAGGGAAGGGCACCTATGGCTACACCTTC. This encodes CASSSLGGKGTYGYTF.

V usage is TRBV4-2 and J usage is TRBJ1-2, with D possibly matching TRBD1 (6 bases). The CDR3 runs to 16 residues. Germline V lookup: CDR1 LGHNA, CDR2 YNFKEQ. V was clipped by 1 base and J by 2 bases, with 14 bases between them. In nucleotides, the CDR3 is TGTGCCAGCAGCCAAGCCAGGGCAGGGGCAAACTATGGCTACACCTTC. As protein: CASSQARAGANYGYTF.

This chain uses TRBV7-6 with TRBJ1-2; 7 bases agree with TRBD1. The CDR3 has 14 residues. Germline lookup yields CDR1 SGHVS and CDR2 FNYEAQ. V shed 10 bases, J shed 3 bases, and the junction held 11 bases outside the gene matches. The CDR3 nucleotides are TGTGCCACCGCTCCCCGGGGGACAGACTATGGCTACACCTTC. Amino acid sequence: CATAPRGTDYGYTF. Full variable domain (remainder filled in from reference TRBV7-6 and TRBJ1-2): GAGVSQSPRYKVTKRGQDVALRCDPISGHVSLYWYRQALGQGPEFLTYFNYEAQQDKSGLPNDRFSAERPEGSISTLTIQRTEQRDSAMYRCATAPRGTDYGYTFGSGTRLTVV.

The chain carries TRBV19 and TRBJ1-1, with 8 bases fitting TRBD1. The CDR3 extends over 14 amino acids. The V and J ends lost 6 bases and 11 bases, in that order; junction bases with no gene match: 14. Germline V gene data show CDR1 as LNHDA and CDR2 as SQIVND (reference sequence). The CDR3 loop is CASSRGRDRLVAFF. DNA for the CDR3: TGTGCCAGTAGCCGCGGGCGGGACAGGCTTGTGGCTTTCTTT.

The chain's CDR3 is CASTEVRLFNSPLHF. The CDR3 DNA reads TGTGCCAGTACTGAAGTACGGTTATTCAATTCACCCCTCCACTTT. The chain joins TRBV19 to TRBJ1-6; D unclear. Germline assignment: CDR1 LNHDA and CDR2 SQIVND (reference sequence). Trimming shortened V by 7 bases and J by 7 bases, and 17 bases separated the two germline ends. The CDR3 is 15 amino acids.

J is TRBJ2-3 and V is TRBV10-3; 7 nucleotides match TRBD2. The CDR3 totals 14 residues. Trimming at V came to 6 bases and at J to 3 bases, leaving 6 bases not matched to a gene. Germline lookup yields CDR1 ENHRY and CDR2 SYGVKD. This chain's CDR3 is CAIRGLAETDTQYF. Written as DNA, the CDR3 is TGTGCCATCAGAGGCCTAGCGGAGACAGATACGCAGTATTTT.

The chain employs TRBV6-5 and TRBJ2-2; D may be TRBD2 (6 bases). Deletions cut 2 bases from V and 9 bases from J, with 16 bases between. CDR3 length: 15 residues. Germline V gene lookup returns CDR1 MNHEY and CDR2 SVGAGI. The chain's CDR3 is CASSYRFGGSRELFF. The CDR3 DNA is TGTGCCAGCAGTTACAGGTTCGGGGGTTCCAGGGAGCTGTTTTTT.

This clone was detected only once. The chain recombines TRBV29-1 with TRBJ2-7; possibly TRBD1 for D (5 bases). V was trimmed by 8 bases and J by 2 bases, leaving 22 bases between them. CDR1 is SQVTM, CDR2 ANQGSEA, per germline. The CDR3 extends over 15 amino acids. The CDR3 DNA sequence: TGCAGCTTCCTGGGCCAGGGTAATTTCACCTACGAGCAGTACTTC. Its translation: CSFLGQGNFTYEQYF.

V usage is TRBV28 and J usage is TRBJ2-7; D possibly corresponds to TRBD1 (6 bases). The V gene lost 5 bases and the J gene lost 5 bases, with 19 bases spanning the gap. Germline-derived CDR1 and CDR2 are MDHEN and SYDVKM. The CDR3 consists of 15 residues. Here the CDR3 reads CASSPPYRVSDEQYF. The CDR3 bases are TGTGCCAGCAGTCCTCCCTACAGGGTCAGCGACGAGCAGTACTTC.

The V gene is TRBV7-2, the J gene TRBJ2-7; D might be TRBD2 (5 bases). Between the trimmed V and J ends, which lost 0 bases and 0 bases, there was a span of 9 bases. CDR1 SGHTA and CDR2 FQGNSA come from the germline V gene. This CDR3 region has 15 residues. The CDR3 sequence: CASSLASALSYEQYF. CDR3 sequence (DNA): TGTGCCAGCAGCTTAGCTAGCGCGCTCTCCTACGAGCAGTACTTC.

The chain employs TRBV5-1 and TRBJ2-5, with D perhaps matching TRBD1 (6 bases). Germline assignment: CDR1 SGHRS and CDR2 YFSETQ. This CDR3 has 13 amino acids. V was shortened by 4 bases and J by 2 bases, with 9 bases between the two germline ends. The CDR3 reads CASSPDRQETQYF. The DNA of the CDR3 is TGCGCCAGCAGCCCCGACAGGCAAGAGACCCAGTACTTC.